This entry describes one T cell receptor (beta chain). As yet, its antigen is unknown. The data were obtained in a study of a mutant IDH1 vaccine in newly diagnosed glioma. The wider study: Following radiotherapy alone, or alongside temozolomide cycles, vaccination was started after an interval of 4-6 weeks. Earlier care involved radiotherapy, temozolomide, or both, and the majority received both.

Measured with immunoSEQ multiplex PCR; TCRdb has only the in-frame clones, and not every one. The sample consists of around 56,000 clones, roughly 77% of them appearing once. The time point denotes: week 23, last vaccination. Topical imiquimod accompanied each vaccine dose, which consisted of 300 ug of mutant IDH1 20-mer peptide. Germline V lookup: CDR1 MNHEY, CDR2 SVGAGI. The CDR3 extends over 15 amino acids. V lost 1 base, J lost 6 bases, and 4 bases stayed unmatched. The chain combines TRBV6-5 with TRBJ2-2; 8 bases align to TRBD2. The sequence was collected from a woman in her forties with glioma. Some clones in this sample may be carry-over from other donors' samples. Source: PBMCs, taken from a glioma patient whose treatment included an IDH1 peptide vaccine. CDR3 coding DNA: TGTGCCAGCAGTTACTTCGGGGGGGCGGCCGGGGAGCTGTTTTTT. This encodes CASSYFGGAAGELFF.